This entry features one T cell receptor (beta chain) sequence. Its matching antigen is unknown. Repertoires were generated with immunoSEQ multiplex PCR, while TCRdb's copy carries only in-frame clones and drops some. The repertoire holds fewer than 95,000 clones, with 90% to 95% as singletons. The sample belongs to a study of graft-versus-host responses after intestinal transplantation. Trimming removed 5 bases from V and 4 bases from J; junction bases left unmatched: 8. This CDR3 comprises 14 residues. Germline CDR1 and CDR2: SGHVS and FQNEAQ. This TCR was sampled from a human donor who received an intestinal transplant. The starting material was unstimulated CD8+ T cells sorted from spleen or lymph node cells, obtained before intestinal transplant. The V gene is TRBV7-8, the J gene TRBJ2-7; 7 nucleotides match TRBD2. The CDR3, as DNA: TGTGCCAGCAGCCCCAGCGGGATCCCTTACGAGCAGTACTTC. Encoded protein: CASSPSGIPYEQYF. The variable domain in full, with the rest retrieved from reference TRBV7-8 and TRBJ2-7, is GAGVSQSPRYKVAKRGQDVALRCDPISGHVSLFWYQQALGQGPEFLTYFQNEAQLDKSGLPSDRFFAERPEGSVSTLKIQRTQQEDSAVYLCASSPSGIPYEQYFGPGTRLTVT.